The 27 T cell receptor beta chains given below trace back to one sample, sequenced in a study of cytomegalovirus exposure and HLA in healthy donors. TCRdb's copy holds only in-frame clones and misses some; the assay was immunoSEQ multiplex PCR. The repertoire holds 100,000 to 150,000 clones, with over 90% as singletons. Sample: PBMCs. The receptor set was obtained from a woman aged 18-30 years in good health and CMV-seronegative.

The rearrangement joins TRBV9 to TRBJ2-7; 9 bases match TRBD1. Germline loops: CDR1 SGDLS, CDR2 YYNGEE. J lost 5 bases, V lost 2 bases, and 8 bases had no gene match. There are 15 residues in the CDR3. CDR3 sequence: CASSVDGTGRDEQYF. The CDR3 region has the DNA TGTGCCAGCAGCGTGGATGGGACAGGGAGGGACGAGCAGTACTTC.

The V and J genes are TRBV5-6 and TRBJ2-2, with 8 bases aligning to TRBD2. V trimming: 2 bases; J trimming: 4 bases; junction bases outside the gene matches: 4. The CDR3 contains 15 residues. The germline V gene encodes CDR1 SGHDT and CDR2 YYEEEE. The CDR3 DNA sequence: TGTGCCAGCAGCTTAGCGGGAGTGGGCACCGGGGAGCTGTTTTTT. Translated: CASSLAGVGTGELFF.

J is TRBJ2-7 and V is TRBV19; 9 nucleotides align to TRBD2. Trimming removed 7 bases from V and 2 bases from J; junction bases left unmatched: 9. The CDR3 has 15 residues. Per germline, CDR1 LNHDA and CDR2 SQIVND (reference sequence). CDR3 sequence: CASKAGLAGTYEQYF. CDR3 bases: TGTGCCAGTAAGGCGGGGCTAGCGGGAACCTACGAGCAGTACTTC.

The chain carries TRBV9 and TRBJ2-6, with a possible D match to TRBD1 (5 bases). In germline, CDR1 is SGDLS, CDR2 YYNGEE. The CDR3 loop spans 17 amino acids. The V end was cut by 0 bases, the J end by 0 bases, with 10 bases between. Here the CDR3 reads CASSVGTTHSGANVLTF. CDR3 in DNA: TGTGCCAGCAGCGTAGGGACAACACACTCTGGGGCCAACGTCCTGACTTTC.

This chain connects TRBV30 to TRBJ2-5; tentatively, D is TRBD2 (5 bases). The V end was cut by 2 bases, the J end by 2 bases, with 12 bases between. The V gene's germline CDR1 is GTSNPN and CDR2 SVGIG (reference sequence). This CDR3 has 14 residues. The DNA for the CDR3 is TGTGCCTGGAGTCCCCAGCGGATACAAGAGACCCAGTACTTC. Amino acids: CAWSPQRIQETQYF. Using reference TRBV30 and TRBJ2-5 for the parts outside the CDR3, the full variable domain is SQTIHQWPATLVQPVGSPLSLECTVEGTSNPNLYWYRQAAGRGLQLLFYSVGIGQISSEVPQNLSASRPQDRQFILSSKKLLLSDSGFYLCAWSPQRIQETQYFGPGTRLLVL.

This chain connects TRBV9 to TRBJ1-1; 9 nucleotides align to TRBD1. The V and J ends lost 0 bases and 3 bases, in that order; junction bases with no gene match: 6. Germline-derived CDR1 and CDR2 are SGDLS and YYNGEE. The CDR3 contains 16 residues. CDR3 amino acids: CASSVGTGGVDTEAFF. In DNA form, the CDR3 reads TGTGCCAGCAGCGTAGGTACAGGGGGCGTCGACACTGAAGCTTTCTTT.

V is TRBV18 and J is TRBJ2-5; TRBD1 might be the D (5 bases). CDR3 length: 16 amino acids. The V end was cut by 4 bases, the J end by 4 bases, with 19 bases between. CDR1 and CDR2 (germline): KGHSH, LQKENI. The CDR3 is CASSRLTPVRGETQYF. CDR3 nucleotide sequence: TGTGCCAGCTCACGATTGACGCCCGTAAGGGGAGAGACCCAGTACTTC.

The rearrangement uses TRBV7-9 and TRBJ1-4; D ambiguous. This CDR3 is built from 15 residues. The V end was cut by 5 bases, the J end by 3 bases, with 13 bases between. Looked up from germline, CDR1 is SEHNR and CDR2 is FQNEAQ (reference sequence). The CDR3 sequence: CASSRTSGANEKLFF. DNA of the CDR3: TGTGCCAGCAGCCGCACATCCGGGGCTAATGAAAAACTGTTTTTT.

The CDR3 sequence: CASASGQQETQYF. The CDR3, as DNA: TGTGCCAGCGCATCGGGACAGCAAGAGACCCAGTACTTC. The chain links TRBV19 to TRBJ2-5; 7 bases agree with TRBD1. From germline, CDR1 is LNHDA and CDR2 SQIVND (reference sequence). This CDR3 spans 13 amino acids. J was trimmed by 2 bases and V by 9 bases; bases with no gene match: 6.

The CDR3 reads CAISETDSENTGELFF. The CDR3 bases are TGTGCCATCAGTGAGACCGACAGTGAGAACACCGGGGAGCTGTTTTTT. The rearrangement uses TRBV10-3 and TRBJ2-2, with D tentatively TRBD1 (5 bases). The CDR3 is 16 amino acids. The ends were cut back, 2 bases at V and 1 base at J, with 11 bases in the middle. Germline CDR1 is ENHRY and CDR2 is SYGVKD.

This clone was recorded only once. The V and J genes are TRBV19 and TRBJ1-5, with D unresolved. Looked up from germline, CDR1 is LNHDA and CDR2 is SQIVND (reference sequence). The V and J ends lost 7 bases and 2 bases respectively, with 9 bases between them. The CDR3 is made up of 13 amino acids. The CDR3 DNA reads as TGTGCCAGTAATGAACAGCGCAATCAGCCCCAGCATTTT. This codes for CASNEQRNQPQHF.

The J gene is TRBJ2-5, the V gene TRBV4-1; the D gene is possibly TRBD2 (7 bases). This CDR3 is 15 amino acids long. Trimming removed 6 bases at V and 4 bases at J, with 18 bases between. The germline V gene has CDR1 MGHRA and CDR2 YSYEKL. Here the CDR3 DNA reads TGCGCCAGCAGGCTCGTCGGGGGGCTCGGAGAGACCCAGTACTTC. It is translated as CASRLVGGLGETQYF.

The chain is built from TRBV29-1 and TRBJ2-3; TRBD2 might be the D (6 bases). Germline V CDR1 and CDR2: SQVTM, ANQGSEA. The ends were cut back, 5 bases at V and 6 bases at J, with 18 bases in the middle. The CDR3 length is 14 residues. CDR3: CSVLFGGFGDTQYF. As DNA, the CDR3 is TGCAGCGTTCTTTTCGGGGGATTTGGTGATACGCAGTATTTT.

The chain joins TRBV15 to TRBJ2-7; 7 positions agree with TRBD1. The CDR3 runs to 15 residues. Per the germline V gene, CDR1 is LNHNV and CDR2 is YYDKDF (reference sequence). The V gene end was trimmed by 1 base and the J gene end by 7 bases; junction bases not matched to a gene: 10. The CDR3 bases are TGTGCCACCAGCAGAGGTGGGCTAGAGGGGGCTGAGCAGTACTTC. Protein product: CATSRGGLEGAEQYF.

The chain couples TRBV6-5 to TRBJ2-1; 7 bases are shared with TRBD2. CDR1 is MNHEY, CDR2 SVGAGI, per germline. This CDR3 contains 14 residues. V dropped 6 bases and J dropped 1; count of bases not matched to a gene: 3. The CDR3 DNA reads TGTGCCAGCAGGCCGGGACTATCCTACAATGAGCAGTTCTTC. Translated, it gives CASRPGLSYNEQFF.

The chain links TRBV5-1 to TRBJ2-7, with TRBD2 identical over 7 bases. This CDR3 has 14 residues. Per the germline V gene, CDR1 is SGHRS and CDR2 is YFSETQ. The V segment lost 0 bases and the J segment 4 bases; nucleotides outside the gene matches: 4. The CDR3 DNA reads TGCGCCAGCAGCTTGGGGACTAGGTTGTACGAGCAGTACTTC. It specifies CASSLGTRLYEQYF.

V gene TRBV7-8 combines with J gene TRBJ1-4, with 7 nucleotides matching TRBD1. V was pared by 4 bases and J by 2 bases, with 10 bases of the junction left unmatched. Per germline, CDR1 SGHVS and CDR2 FQNEAQ. CDR3 length equals 17 residues. The CDR3 here is CASSSLNRDSTNEKLFF. In nucleotides, the CDR3 is TGTGCCAGCAGCTCCCTCAACCGGGACAGTACTAATGAAAAACTGTTTTTT.

The chain couples TRBV15 to TRBJ2-7; a possible D gene is TRBD2 (5 bases). With 3 bases removed from V and 1 base from J, the gap between germline ends came to 10 bases. CDR3 length: 14 residues. Per germline, CDR1 LNHNV and CDR2 YYDKDF (reference sequence). In DNA, the CDR3 is TGTGCCACCAGCAGGGGGAGTTCTTCCTACGAGCAGTACTTC. Its translation is CATSRGSSSYEQYF.

The genes are TRBV7-9 and TRBJ1-4; D perhaps matches TRBD1 (6 bases). V was cut by 6 bases and J by 7 bases, with 12 bases left in between. From germline, CDR1 is SEHNR and CDR2 FQNEAQ (reference sequence). The CDR3 has 13 residues. The CDR3, as DNA: TGTGCCAGCAGACCGACAGGAGGTGAAAAACTGTTTTTT. Its translation: CASRPTGGEKLFF.

This chain joins TRBV7-2 and TRBJ2-7, with D maybe TRBD1 (5 bases). V dropped 5 bases and J dropped 1 base, with 12 bases sitting between them. The CDR3 has 14 residues. Germline V gene sequence: CDR1 SGHTA, CDR2 FQGNSA. This CDR3 is CASSELDRSYEQYF. The DNA of the CDR3 is TGTGCCAGCAGCGAGCTCGACAGATCCTACGAGCAGTACTTC.

V gene TRBV6-6 combines with J gene TRBJ2-5; 7 nucleotides align to TRBD2. The CDR3 extends over 14 amino acids. Germline-derived CDR1 and CDR2 are MNHNY and SVGAGI (reference sequence). With V trimmed by 6 bases and J by 9 bases, 13 bases remained unmatched. CDR3 nucleotide sequence: TGTGCCAGCAGGTCGGGACCCTATGCGGGAGCCCAGTACTTC. Its translation: CASRSGPYAGAQYF.

The chain recombines TRBV6-5 with TRBJ2-1; D is possibly TRBD1 (5 bases). CDR3 length equals 15 residues. Germline lookup yields CDR1 MNHEY and CDR2 SVGAGI. V was clipped by 2 bases and J by 6 bases, with 14 bases between them. The CDR3 bases are TGTGCCAGCAGTTACGGTTTGGGGCCGTTCAATGAGCAGTTCTTC. Encoded protein: CASSYGLGPFNEQFF.

The V gene is TRBV6-1, the J gene TRBJ2-7, with 8 bases aligning to TRBD2. CDR1 and CDR2 from the germline V gene are MNHNS and SASEGT. This CDR3 is 15 amino acids long. V trimming: 7 bases; J trimming: 0 bases; junction bases outside the gene matches: 8. The CDR3 sequence is CASILAGGSSYEQYF. The CDR3 nucleotides are TGTGCCAGCATCCTAGCGGGCGGAAGCTCCTACGAGCAGTACTTC.

This clone was recorded a few times. The V and J genes are TRBV7-2 and TRBJ1-2; the match to TRBD1 covers 9 bases. The V and J ends lost 2 bases and 7 bases, in that order; junction bases with no gene match: 11. Germline CDR1 reads SGHTA; CDR2 reads FQGNSA. This CDR3 contains 16 residues. CDR3 sequence (DNA): TGTGCCAGCAGCTTACTCCACAGGGGGCTGGGGGGTGGCTACACCTTC. It translates to CASSLLHRGLGGGYTF.

The rearrangement uses TRBV19 and TRBJ1-1; D is perhaps TRBD1 (5 bases). Germline values: CDR1 LNHDA, CDR2 SQIVND (reference sequence). Deletions cut 0 bases from V and 2 bases from J, with 10 bases between. This CDR3 comprises 15 residues. The CDR3 loop reads CASSIDGGGNTEAFF. The CDR3 DNA reads as TGTGCCAGTAGTATAGATGGCGGGGGAAACACTGAAGCTTTCTTT. Full variable domain (outside the CDR3, taken from reference TRBV19 and TRBJ1-1): DGGITQSPKYLFRKEGQNVTLSCEQNLNHDAMYWYRQDPGQGLRLIYYSQIVNDFQKGDIAEGYSVSREKKESFPLTVTSAQKNPTAFYLCASSIDGGGNTEAFFGQGTRLTVV.

This clone was recorded once. The J gene is TRBJ1-2, the V gene TRBV6-6; no reliable D call. The CDR3 consists of 14 residues. Germline V gives CDR1 MNHNY, CDR2 SVGAGI (reference sequence). Between the trimmed V and J ends, which lost 4 bases and 6 bases, there was a span of 15 bases. In DNA, the CDR3 is TGTGCCAGCAGTTCAGACGGGGTTTTGCATGGCTACACCTTC. Encoded protein: CASSSDGVLHGYTF.

As DNA, the CDR3 is TGTGCCAGCAGCTTAGGGCAGGGTGGAAACATTCAGTACTTC. This encodes CASSLGQGGNIQYF. This chain joins TRBV11-2 and TRBJ2-4, with TRBD1 as a possible D gene (5 bases). Germline CDR1 is SGHAT and CDR2 is FQNNGV. Trimming took 1 base from V and 6 from J, leaving 10 bases between them. The CDR3 length is 14 residues.